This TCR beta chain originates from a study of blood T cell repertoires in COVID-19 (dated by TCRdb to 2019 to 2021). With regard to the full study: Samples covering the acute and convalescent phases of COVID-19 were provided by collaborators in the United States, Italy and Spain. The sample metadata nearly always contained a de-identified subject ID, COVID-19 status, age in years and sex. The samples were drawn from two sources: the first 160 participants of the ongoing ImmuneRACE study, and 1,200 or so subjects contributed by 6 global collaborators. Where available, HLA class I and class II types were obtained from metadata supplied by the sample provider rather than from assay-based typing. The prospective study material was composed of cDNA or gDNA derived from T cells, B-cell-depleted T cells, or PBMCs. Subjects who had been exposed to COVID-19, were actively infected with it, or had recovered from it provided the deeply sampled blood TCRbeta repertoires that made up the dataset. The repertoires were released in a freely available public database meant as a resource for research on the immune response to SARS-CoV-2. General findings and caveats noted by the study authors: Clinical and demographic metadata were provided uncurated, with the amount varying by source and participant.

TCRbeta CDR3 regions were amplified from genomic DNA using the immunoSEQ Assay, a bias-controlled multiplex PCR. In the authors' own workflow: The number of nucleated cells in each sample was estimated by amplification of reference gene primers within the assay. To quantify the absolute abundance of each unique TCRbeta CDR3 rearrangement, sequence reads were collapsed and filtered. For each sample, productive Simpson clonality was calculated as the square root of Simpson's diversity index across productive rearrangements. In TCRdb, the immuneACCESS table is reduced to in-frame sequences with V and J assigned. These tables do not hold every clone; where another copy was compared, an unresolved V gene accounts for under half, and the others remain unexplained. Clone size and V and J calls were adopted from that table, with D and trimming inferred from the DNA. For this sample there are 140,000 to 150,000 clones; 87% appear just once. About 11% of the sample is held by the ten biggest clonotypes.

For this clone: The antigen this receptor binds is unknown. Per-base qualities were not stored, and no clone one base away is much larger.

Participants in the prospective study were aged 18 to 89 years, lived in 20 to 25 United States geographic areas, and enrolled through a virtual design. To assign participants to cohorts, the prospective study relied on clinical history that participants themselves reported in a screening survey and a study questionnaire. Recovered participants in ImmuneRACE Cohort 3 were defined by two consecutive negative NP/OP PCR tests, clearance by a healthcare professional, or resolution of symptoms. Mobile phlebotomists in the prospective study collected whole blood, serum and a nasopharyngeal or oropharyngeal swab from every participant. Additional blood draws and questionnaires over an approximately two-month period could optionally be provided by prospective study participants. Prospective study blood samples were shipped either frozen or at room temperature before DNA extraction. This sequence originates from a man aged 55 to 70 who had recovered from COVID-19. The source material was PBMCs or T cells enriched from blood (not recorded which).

The CDR3 region has the sequence CASSPDWGASSTDTQYF. The DNA is as follows: TGTGCCAGCAGCCCAGACTGGGGAGCGTCCAGCACAGATACGCAGTATTTT. Rearrangement joined TRBV7-6 to TRBJ2-3; D gene: possibly TRBD2, on 5 matching bases. The CDR3 runs 17 residues from the cysteine to the phenylalanine. Only CDR3 DNA remains: 51 bases, in frame from the first base. Via the germline V gene, CDR1 is SGHVS and CDR2 FNYEAQ. At the junction V is shortened by 5 bases and J by 0 bases, with 18 bases in between.